This TCR beta chain came from a study of early T cells in non-severe SARS-CoV-2 infection. CDR1 is DFQATT and CDR2 is SNEGSKA in the germline V gene (reference sequence). This CDR3 spans 14 amino acids. V was cut by 1 base and J by 4 bases, with 11 bases left in between. The study, taken as a whole, reports: Matching results from VDJdb favored anti-spike CD8 responses, leaving private and CD4 specificities undetected.

TCRdb called the 5' RACE reads again in MiXCR, with one record for every CDR3 protein. The sample has around 88,000 distinct CDR3 sequences; 14% are singletons. In the case of this clonotype: Its antigen is currently unknown.

The receptor comes from an adult who was a healthcare worker with PCR-confirmed SARS-CoV-2 infection or an uninfected control (not recorded which). What was sequenced was whole blood. V gene TRBV20-1 combines with J gene TRBJ2-1, with D possibly being TRBD2 (6 bases). The CDR3 spells CSARVRREYNEQFF. CDR3 DNA: TGCAGTGCTAGAGTCCGCCGGGAGTACAATGAGCAGTTCTTC.